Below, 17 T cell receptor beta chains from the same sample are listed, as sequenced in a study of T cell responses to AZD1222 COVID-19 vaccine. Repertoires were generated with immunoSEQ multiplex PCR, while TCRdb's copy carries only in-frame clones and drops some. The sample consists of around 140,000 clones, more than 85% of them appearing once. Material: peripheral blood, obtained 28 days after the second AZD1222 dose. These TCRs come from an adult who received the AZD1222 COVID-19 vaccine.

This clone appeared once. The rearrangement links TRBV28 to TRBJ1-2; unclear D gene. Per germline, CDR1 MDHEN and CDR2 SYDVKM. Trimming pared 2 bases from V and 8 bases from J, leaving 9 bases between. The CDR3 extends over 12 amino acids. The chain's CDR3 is CASSLAVGGYTF. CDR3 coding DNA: TGTGCCAGCAGTTTAGCGGTGGGGGGCTACACCTTC.

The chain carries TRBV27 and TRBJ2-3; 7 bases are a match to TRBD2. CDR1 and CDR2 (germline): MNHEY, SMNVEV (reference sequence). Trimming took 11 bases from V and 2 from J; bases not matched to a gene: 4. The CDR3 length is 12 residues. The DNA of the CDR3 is TGTGCCGTGGGGGGGTCCACAGATACGCAGTATTTT. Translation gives CAVGGSTDTQYF.

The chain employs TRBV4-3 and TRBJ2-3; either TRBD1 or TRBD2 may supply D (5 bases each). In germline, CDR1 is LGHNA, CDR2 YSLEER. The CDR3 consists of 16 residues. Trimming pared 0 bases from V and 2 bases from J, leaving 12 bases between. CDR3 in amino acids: CASSQDRDPLTDTQYF. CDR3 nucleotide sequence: TGCGCCAGCAGCCAAGACCGGGACCCCCTCACAGATACGCAGTATTTT.

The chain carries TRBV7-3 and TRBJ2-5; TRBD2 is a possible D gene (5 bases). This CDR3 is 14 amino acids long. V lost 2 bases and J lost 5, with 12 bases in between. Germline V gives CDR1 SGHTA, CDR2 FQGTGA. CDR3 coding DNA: TGTGCCAGCAGCTTAGCCCCGGGCGGGGAGACCCAGTACTTC. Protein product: CASSLAPGGETQYF. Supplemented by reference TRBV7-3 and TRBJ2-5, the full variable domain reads GAGVSQTPSNKVTEKGKYVELRCDPISGHTALYWYRQSLGQGPEFLIYFQGTGAADDSGLPNDRFFAVRPEGSVSTLKIQRTERGDSAVYLCASSLAPGGETQYFGPGTRLLVL.

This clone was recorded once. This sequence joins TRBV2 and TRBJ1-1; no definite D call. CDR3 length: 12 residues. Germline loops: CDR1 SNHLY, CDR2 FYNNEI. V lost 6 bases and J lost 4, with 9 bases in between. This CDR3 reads CASSRGPTEAFF. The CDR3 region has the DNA TGTGCCAGCAGCCGTGGCCCCACTGAAGCTTTCTTT.

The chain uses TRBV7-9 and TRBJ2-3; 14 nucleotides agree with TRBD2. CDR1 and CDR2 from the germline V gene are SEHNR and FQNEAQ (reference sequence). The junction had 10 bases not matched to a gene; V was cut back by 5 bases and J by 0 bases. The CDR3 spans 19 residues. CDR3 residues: CASSQPGLAGVSSTDTQYF. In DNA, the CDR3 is TGTGCCAGCAGCCAGCCGGGACTAGCGGGAGTTTCTAGCACAGATACGCAGTATTTT.

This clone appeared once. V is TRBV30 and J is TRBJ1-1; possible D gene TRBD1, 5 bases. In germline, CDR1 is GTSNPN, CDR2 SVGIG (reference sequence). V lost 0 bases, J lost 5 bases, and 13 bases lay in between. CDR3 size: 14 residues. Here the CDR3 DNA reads TGTGCCTGGAGTGTAGGGACGGAGGGAACTGAAGCTTTCTTT. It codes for CAWSVGTEGTEAFF.

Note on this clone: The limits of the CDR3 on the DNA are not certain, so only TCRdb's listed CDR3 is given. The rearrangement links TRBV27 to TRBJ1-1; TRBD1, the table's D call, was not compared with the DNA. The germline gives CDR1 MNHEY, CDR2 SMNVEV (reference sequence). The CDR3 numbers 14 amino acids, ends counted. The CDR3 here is CASILDREGGEAFF.

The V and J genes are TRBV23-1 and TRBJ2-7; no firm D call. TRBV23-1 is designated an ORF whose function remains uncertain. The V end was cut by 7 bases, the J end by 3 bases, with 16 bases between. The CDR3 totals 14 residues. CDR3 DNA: TGCGCCAGCATCCCCAGCGTCAACATCTACGAGCAGTACGTC. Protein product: CASIPSVNIYEQYV.

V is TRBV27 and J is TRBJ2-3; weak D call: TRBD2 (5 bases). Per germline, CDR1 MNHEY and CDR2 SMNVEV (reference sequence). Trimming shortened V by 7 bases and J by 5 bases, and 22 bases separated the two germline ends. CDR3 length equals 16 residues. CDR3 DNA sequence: TGTGCCAGCATTAGGAGGAGTGGTGCCCGTCAAGATACGCAGTATTTT. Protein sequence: CASIRRSGARQDTQYF.

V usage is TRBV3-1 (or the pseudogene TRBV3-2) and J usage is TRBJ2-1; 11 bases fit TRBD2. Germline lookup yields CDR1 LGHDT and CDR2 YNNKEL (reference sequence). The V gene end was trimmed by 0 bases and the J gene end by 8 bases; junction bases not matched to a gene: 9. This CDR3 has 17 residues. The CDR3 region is CASSQEGLAGGVHEQFF. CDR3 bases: TGTGCCAGCAGCCAAGAGGGTCTAGCGGGGGGCGTCCATGAGCAGTTCTTC.

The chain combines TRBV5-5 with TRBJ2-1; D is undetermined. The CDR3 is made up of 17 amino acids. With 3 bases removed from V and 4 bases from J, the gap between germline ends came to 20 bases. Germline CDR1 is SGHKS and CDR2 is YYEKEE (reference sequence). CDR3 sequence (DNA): TGTGCCAGCAGCTCCGCCGCGACACCCACCCCTTACAATGAGCAGTTCTTC. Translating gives CASSSAATPTPYNEQFF.

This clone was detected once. This CDR3 reads CASRTGTSGSDTQYF. The DNA for the CDR3 is TGTGCCAGCAGAACCGGGACTAGCGGGAGTGATACGCAGTATTTT. This chain connects TRBV6-5 to TRBJ2-3; 14 bases align to TRBD2. The CDR3 contains 15 residues. The V gene's germline CDR1 is MNHEY and CDR2 SVGAGI. Trimming took 6 bases from V and 6 from J; bases not matched to a gene: 5.

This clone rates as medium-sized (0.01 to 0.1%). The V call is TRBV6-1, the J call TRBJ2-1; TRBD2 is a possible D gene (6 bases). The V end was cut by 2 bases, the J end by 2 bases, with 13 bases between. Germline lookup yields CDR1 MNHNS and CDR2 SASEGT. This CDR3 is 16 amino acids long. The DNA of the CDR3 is TGTGCCAGCAGTGAATCGGGAGTAACTGCCTACAATGAGCAGTTCTTC. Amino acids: CASSESGVTAYNEQFF.

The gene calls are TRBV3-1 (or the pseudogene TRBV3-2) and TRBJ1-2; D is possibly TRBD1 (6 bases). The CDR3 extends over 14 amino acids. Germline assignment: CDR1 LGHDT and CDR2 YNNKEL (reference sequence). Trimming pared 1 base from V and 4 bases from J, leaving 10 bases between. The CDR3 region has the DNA TGTGCCAGCAGCCAAGCTGGGGGGCCCTATGGCTACACCTTC. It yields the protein CASSQAGGPYGYTF.

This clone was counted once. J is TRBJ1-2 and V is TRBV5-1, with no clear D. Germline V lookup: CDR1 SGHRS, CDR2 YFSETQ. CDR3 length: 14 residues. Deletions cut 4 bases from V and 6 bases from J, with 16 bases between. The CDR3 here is CASSPSLGKNGYTF. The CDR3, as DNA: TGCGCCAGCAGCCCATCGCTGGGGAAAAATGGCTACACCTTC.

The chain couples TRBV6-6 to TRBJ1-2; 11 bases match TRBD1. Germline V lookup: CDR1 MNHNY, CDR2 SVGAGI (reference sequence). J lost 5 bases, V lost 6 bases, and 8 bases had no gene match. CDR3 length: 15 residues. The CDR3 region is CASRTGGTGGYGYTF. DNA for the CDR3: TGTGCCAGCAGGACCGGGGGGACAGGGGGATATGGCTACACCTTC.